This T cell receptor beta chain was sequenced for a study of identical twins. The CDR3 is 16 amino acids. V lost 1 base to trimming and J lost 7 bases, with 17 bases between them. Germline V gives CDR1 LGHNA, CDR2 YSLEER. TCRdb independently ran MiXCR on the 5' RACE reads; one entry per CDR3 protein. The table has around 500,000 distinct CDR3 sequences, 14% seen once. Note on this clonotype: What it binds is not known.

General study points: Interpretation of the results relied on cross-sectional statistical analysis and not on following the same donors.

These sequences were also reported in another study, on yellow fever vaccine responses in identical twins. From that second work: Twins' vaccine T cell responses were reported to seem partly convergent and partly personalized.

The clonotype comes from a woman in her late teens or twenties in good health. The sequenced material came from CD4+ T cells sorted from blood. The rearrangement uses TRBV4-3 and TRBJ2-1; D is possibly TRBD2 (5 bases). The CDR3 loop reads CASSQGLDGGGNEQFF. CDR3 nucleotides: TGCGCCAGCAGCCAAGGCTTGGATGGAGGCGGGAATGAGCAGTTCTTC.